The present T cell receptor (beta chain) was sequenced within a study of T cell changes during pregnancy in multiple sclerosis. Sequencing used immunoSEQ multiplex PCR; TCRdb keeps in-frame clones, though not all of them. Altogether around 88,000 clones are present, more than 85% being singletons, with the ten largest covering 2.5% to 3%. The CDR3 has 14 amino acids. Between the trimmed V and J ends, which lost 2 bases and 4 bases, there was a span of 11 bases. Germline CDR1 is MNHNS and CDR2 is SASEGT. The chain carries TRBV6-1 and TRBJ1-2; possible D gene TRBD1, 5 bases. This TCR came from a female donor with multiple sclerosis, enrolled in a pregnancy study. The sample in question was peripheral blood, obtained in the first trimester of pregnancy. As DNA, the CDR3 is TGTGCCAGCAGTGAAAGGGGTGGAAGCTATGGCTACACCTTC. Amino acid sequence: CASSERGGSYGYTF.